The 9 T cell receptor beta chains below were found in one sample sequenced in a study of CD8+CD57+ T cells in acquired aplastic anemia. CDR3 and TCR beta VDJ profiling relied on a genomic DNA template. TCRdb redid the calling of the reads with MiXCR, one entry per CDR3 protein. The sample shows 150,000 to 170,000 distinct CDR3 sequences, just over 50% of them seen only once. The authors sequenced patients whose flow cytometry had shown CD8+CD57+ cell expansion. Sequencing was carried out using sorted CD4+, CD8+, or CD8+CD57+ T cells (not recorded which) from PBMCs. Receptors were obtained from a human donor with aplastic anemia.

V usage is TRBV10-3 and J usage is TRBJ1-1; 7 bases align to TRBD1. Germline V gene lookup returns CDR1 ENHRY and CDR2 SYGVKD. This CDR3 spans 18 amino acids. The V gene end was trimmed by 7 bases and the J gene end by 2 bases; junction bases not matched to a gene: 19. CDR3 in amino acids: CAIMGQTYGRGGNTEAFF. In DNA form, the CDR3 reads TGTGCCATCATGGGACAGACCTATGGCAGGGGGGGAAACACTGAAGCTTTCTTT.

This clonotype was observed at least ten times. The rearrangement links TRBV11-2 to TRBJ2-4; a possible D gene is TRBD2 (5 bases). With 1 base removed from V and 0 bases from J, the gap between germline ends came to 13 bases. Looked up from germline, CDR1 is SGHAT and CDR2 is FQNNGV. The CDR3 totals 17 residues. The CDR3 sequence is CASSLGPERRAKNIQYF. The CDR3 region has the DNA TGTGCCAGCAGCTTAGGTCCTGAGCGGCGAGCCAAAAACATTCAGTACTTC.

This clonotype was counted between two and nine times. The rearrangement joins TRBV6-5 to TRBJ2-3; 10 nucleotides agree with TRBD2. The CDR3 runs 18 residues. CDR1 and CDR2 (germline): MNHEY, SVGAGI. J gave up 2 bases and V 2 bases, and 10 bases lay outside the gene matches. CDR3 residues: CASSYAAGGPGDTDTQYF. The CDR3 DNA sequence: TGTGCCAGCAGTTACGCAGCGGGGGGGCCTGGGGACACAGATACGCAGTATTTT.

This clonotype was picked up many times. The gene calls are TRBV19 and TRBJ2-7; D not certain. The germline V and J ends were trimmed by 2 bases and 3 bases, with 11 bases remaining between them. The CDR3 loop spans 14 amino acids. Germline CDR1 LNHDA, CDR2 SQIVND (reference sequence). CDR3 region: CASSITVGFYEQYF. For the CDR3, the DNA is TGTGCCAGTAGTATAACAGTGGGATTCTACGAGCAGTACTTC. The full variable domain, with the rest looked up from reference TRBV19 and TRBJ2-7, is DGGITQSPKYLFRKEGQNVTLSCEQNLNHDAMYWYRQDPGQGLRLIYYSQIVNDFQKGDIAEGYSVSREKKESFPLTVTSAQKNPTAFYLCASSITVGFYEQYFGPGTRLTVT.

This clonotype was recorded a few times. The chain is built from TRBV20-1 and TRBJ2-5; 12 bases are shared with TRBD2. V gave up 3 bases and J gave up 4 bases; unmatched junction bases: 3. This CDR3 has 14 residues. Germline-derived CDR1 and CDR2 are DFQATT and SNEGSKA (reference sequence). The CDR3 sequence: CSARVLAGGETQYF. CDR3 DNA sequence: TGCAGTGCTAGGGTACTAGCGGGGGGAGAGACCCAGTACTTC.

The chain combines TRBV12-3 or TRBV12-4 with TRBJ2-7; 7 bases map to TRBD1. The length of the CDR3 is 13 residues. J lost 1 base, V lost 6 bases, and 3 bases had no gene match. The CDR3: CASSAGGSYEQYF. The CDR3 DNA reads TGTGCCAGCAGCGCAGGGGGTTCCTACGAGCAGTACTTC.

The CDR3 region is CASSLTETGDTQYF. In DNA, the CDR3 is TGTGCCAGCTCACTTACTGAGACGGGAGATACGCAGTATTTT. The V and J genes are TRBV18 and TRBJ2-3; D unclear. Germline V gives CDR1 KGHSH, CDR2 LQKENI. CDR3 size: 14 residues. V was trimmed by 4 bases and J by 5 bases, leaving 13 bases between them.

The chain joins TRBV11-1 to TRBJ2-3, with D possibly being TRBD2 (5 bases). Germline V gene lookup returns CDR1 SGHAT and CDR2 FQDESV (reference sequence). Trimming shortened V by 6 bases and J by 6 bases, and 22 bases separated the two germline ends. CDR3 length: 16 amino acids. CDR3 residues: CASSPRREALIDTQYF. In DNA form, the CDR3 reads TGTGCCAGCAGTCCACGACGGGAAGCCCTAATCGATACGCAGTATTTT.

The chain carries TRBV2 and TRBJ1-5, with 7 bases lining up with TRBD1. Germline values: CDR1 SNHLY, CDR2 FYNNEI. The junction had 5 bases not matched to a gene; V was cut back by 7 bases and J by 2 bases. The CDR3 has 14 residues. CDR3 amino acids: CASKDRVGNQPQHF. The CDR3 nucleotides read TGTGCCAGCAAAGACAGGGTTGGCAATCAGCCCCAGCATTTT.